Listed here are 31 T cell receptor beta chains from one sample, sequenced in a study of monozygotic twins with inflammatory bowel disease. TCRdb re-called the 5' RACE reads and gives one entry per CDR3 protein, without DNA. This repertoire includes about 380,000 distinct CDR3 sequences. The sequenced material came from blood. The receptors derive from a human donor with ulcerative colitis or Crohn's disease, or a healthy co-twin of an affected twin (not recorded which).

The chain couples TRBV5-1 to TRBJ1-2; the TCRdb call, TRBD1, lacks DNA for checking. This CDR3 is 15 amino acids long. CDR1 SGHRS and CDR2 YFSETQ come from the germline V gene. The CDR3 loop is CASSLAGTANYGYTF.

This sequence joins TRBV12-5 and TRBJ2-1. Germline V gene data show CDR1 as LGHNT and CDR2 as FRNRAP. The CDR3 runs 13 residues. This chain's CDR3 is CASGLEVGNEQFF. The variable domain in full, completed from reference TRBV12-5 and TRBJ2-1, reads DARVTQTPRHKVTEMGQEVTMRCQPILGHNTVFWYRQTMMQGLELLAYFRNRAPLDDSGMPKDRFSAEMPDATLATLKIQPSEPRDSAVYFCASGLEVGNEQFFGPGTRLTVL.

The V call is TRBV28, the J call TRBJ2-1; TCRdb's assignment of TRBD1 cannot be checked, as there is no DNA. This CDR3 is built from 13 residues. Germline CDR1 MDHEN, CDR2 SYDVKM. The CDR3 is CASSLESPGGQFF.

CDR3 region: CASSQVRGAGDTQYF. This chain connects TRBV4-3 to TRBJ2-3; the D gene TCRdb calls, TRBD1, cannot be checked with no DNA. The germline CDR1 and CDR2 sequences are LGHNA and YSLEER. The CDR3 loop spans 15 amino acids.

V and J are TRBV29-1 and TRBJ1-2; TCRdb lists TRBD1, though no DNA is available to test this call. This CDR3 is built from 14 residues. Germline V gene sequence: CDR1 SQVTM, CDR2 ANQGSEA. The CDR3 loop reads CSVARSGRNYGYTF.

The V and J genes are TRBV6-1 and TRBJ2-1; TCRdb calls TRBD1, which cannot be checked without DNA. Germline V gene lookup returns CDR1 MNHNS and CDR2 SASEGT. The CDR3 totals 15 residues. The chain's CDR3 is CASRIGGGGFYEQFF.

CDR3 residues: CASNTPADTQYF. V usage is TRBV7-9 and J usage is TRBJ2-3. Germline CDR1 is SEHNR and CDR2 is FQNEAQ (reference sequence). This CDR3 comprises 12 residues.

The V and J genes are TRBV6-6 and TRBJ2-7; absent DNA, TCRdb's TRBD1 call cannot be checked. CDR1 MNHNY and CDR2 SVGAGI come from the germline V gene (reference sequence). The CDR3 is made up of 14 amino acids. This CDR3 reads CASRPTSGVYEQYF.

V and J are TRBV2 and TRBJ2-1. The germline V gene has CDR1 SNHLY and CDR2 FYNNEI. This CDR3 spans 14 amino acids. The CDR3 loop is CASTPKTTVNEQFF.

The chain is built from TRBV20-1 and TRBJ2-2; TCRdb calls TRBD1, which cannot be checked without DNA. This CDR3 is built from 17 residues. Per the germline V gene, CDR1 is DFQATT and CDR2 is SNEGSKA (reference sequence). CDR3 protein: CSARQLGQGIFGGELFF.

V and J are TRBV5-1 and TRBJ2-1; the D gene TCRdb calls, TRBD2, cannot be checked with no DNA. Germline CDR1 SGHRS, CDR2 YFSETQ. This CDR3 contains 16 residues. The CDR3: CASSRTSGPSYNEQFF.

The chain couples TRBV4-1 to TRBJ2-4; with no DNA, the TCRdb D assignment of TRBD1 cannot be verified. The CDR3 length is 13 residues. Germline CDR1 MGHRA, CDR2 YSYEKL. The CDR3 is CASSQGKGNIQYF.

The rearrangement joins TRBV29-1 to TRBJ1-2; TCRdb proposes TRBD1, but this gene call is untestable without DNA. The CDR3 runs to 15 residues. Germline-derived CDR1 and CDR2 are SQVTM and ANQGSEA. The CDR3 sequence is CSVEAGQGYNYGYTF. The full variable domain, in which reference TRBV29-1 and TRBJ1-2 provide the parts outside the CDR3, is SAVISQKPSRDICQRGTSLTIQCQVDSQVTMMFWYRQQPGQSLTLIATANQGSEATYESGFVIDKFPISRPNLTFSTLTVSNMSPEDSSIYLCSVEAGQGYNYGYTFGSGTRLTVV.

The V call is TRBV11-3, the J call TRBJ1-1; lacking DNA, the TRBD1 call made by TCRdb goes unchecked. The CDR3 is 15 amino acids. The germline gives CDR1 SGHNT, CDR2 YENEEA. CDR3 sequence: CASSLSSSGNAEAFF.

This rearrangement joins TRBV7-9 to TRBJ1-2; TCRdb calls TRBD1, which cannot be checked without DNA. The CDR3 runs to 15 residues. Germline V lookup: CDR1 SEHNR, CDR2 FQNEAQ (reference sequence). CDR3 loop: CASSSTTGSDYGYTF.

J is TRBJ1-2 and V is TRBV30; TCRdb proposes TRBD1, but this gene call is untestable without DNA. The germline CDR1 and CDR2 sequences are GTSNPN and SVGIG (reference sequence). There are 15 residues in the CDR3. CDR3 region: CAWSVQTGGFYGYTF.

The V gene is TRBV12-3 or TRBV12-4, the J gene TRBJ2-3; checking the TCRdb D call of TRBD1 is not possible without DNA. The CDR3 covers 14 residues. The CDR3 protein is CASGQGVVPDTQYF.

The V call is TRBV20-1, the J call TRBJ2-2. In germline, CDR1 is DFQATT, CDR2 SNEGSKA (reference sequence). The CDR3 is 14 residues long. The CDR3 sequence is CSALGRTNTGELFF.

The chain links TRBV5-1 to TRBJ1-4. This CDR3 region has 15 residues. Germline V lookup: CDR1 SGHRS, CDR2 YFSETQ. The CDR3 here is CASSLVGGGPEKLFF.

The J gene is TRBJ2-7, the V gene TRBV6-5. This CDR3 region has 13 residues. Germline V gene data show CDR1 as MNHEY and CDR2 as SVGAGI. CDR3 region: CASSTPTLYEQYF.

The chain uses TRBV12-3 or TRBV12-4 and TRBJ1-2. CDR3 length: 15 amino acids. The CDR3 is CASSLGGSLNYGYTF.

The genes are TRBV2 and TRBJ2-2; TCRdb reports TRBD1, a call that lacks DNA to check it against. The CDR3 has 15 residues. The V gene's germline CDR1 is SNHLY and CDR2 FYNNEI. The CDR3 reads CASSPGQGLVGELFF. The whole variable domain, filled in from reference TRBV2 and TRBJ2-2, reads EPEVTQTPSHQVTQMGQEVILRCVPISNHLYFYWYRQILGQKVEFLVSFYNNEISEKSEIFDDQFSVERPDGSNFTLKIRSTKLEDSAMYFCASSPGQGLVGELFFGEGSRLTVL.

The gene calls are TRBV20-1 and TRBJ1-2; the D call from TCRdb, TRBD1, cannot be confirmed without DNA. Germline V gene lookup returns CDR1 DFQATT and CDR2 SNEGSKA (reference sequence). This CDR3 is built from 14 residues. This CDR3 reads CSAPTGTVNYGYTF.

The CDR3 sequence: CASSDSGGKETQYF. The chain employs TRBV7-2 and TRBJ2-5; TCRdb calls TRBD1, which cannot be checked without DNA. CDR3 length equals 14 residues. Germline CDR1 and CDR2: SGHTA and FQGNSA.

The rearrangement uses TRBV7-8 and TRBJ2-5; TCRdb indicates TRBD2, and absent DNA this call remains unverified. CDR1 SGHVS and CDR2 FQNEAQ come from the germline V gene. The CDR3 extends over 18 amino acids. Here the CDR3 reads CASSLSSSGGVPQETQYF.

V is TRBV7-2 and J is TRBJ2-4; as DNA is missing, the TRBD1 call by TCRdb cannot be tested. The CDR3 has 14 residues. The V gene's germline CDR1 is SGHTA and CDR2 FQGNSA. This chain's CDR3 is CASSLELAGVSQYF.

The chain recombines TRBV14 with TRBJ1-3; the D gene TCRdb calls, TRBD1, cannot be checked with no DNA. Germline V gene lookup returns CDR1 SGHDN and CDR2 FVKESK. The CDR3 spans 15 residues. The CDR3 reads CASSQDPGRGNTIYF.

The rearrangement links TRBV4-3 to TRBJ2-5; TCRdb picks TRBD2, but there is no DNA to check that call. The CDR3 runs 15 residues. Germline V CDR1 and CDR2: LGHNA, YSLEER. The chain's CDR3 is CASSQDRSGGETQYF.

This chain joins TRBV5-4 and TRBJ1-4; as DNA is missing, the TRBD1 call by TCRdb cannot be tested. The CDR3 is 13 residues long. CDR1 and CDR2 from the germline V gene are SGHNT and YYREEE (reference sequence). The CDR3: CASSLQGVEKLFF.

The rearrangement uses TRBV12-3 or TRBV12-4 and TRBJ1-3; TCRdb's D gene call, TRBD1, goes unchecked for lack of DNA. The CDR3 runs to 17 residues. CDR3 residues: CASRHAPRPSLGNTIYF.

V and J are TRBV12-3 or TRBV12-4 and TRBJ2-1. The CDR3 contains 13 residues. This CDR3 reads CASSSRFHNEQFF.